The next 24 T cell receptor beta chains were all read from a single sample in a study of blood T cell repertoires in COVID-19. Assay: immunoSEQ multiplex PCR; the TCRdb copy retains only in-frame clones and omits some. Among 150,000 or so clones listed, approximately 79% were seen once. Sequenced input: peripheral blood. The source of these receptors is a woman older than 75 with acute or convalescent COVID-19.

This chain uses TRBV7-9 with TRBJ1-4; D remains ambiguous. Germline V CDR1 and CDR2: SEHNR, FQNEAQ (reference sequence). There are 13 residues in the CDR3. The V end lost 2 bases, the J end lost 6 bases, and 7 bases lay between the germline ends. CDR3 loop: CASSLYEDEKLFF. In DNA, the CDR3 is TGTGCCAGCAGCTTATACGAGGATGAAAAACTGTTTTTT. Complete variable domain (other parts from reference TRBV7-9 and TRBJ1-4): DTGVSQNPRHKITKRGQNVTFRCDPISEHNRLYWYRQTLGQGPEFLTYFQNEAQLEKSRLLSDRFSAERPKGSFSTLEIQRTEQGDSAMYLCASSLYEDEKLFFGSGTQLSVL.

The chain links TRBV4-3 to TRBJ2-1, with D maybe TRBD1 (6 bases). The V end was cut by 0 bases, the J end by 2 bases, with 8 bases between. The CDR3 sequence is 15 residues long. In germline, CDR1 is LGHNA, CDR2 YSLEER. The chain's CDR3 is CASSQDRGTYNEQFF. Here the CDR3 DNA reads TGCGCCAGCAGCCAAGACAGGGGCACCTACAATGAGCAGTTCTTC.

The V and J genes are TRBV3-1 (or the pseudogene TRBV3-2) and TRBJ2-1; 8 bases are a match to TRBD2. This CDR3 has 14 amino acids. Germline CDR1 is LGHDT and CDR2 is YNNKEL (reference sequence). V trimming: 5 bases; J trimming: 8 bases; junction bases outside the gene matches: 8. The CDR3 loop is CASSSGGVGDEQFF. CDR3 sequence (DNA): TGTGCCAGCAGCTCCGGGGGGGTTGGCGATGAGCAGTTCTTC.

This clone was recorded a few times. V and J are TRBV19 and TRBJ2-5; 7 bases map to TRBD1. The CDR3 totals 16 residues. V dropped 5 bases and J dropped 5; count of bases not matched to a gene: 14. Looked up from germline, CDR1 is LNHDA and CDR2 is SQIVND (reference sequence). The DNA for the CDR3 is TGTGCCAGTAGTTATAACAGGGGCGTGGGCCGGGAGACCCAGTACTTC. Translation: CASSYNRGVGRETQYF. The full variable domain, rest sourced from reference TRBV19 and TRBJ2-5, is DGGITQSPKYLFRKEGQNVTLSCEQNLNHDAMYWYRQDPGQGLRLIYYSQIVNDFQKGDIAEGYSVSREKKESFPLTVTSAQKNPTAFYLCASSYNRGVGRETQYFGPGTRLLVL.

The CDR3 nucleotides are TGTGCCAGCACCGACAGGGACTATAATTCACCCCTCCACTTT. This translates into CASTDRDYNSPLHF. The chain recombines TRBV3-1 (or the pseudogene TRBV3-2) with TRBJ1-6; 7 bases match TRBD1. The CDR3 spans 14 residues. In germline, CDR1 is LGHDT, CDR2 YNNKEL (reference sequence). The trim removed 7 bases at V and 3 bases at J, leaving 3 bases unmatched.

V and J are TRBV6-6 and TRBJ2-7; D call uncertain. V lost 5 bases, J lost 5 bases, and 25 bases lay in between. From germline, CDR1 is MNHNY and CDR2 SVGAGI (reference sequence). The CDR3 runs 17 residues. The CDR3 DNA sequence: TGTGCCAGCAGTCACACATCCTCACAGACCTCTTTGCACGAGCAGTACTTC. It specifies CASSHTSSQTSLHEQYF.

This clone was recorded only once. The rearrangement joins TRBV6-5 to TRBJ2-1, with 14 bases that match TRBD2. After removal of 7 bases from V and 11 bases from J, the junction contained 7 bases not matched to a gene. CDR1 is MNHEY, CDR2 SVGAGI, per germline. This CDR3 has 14 residues. Written as DNA, the CDR3 is TGTGCCAGCACCACCGGACTAGCGGGAGGACAGCAGTTCTTC. Translated, it gives CASTTGLAGGQQFF.

This chain connects TRBV18 to TRBJ2-2, with a tentative D call TRBD1 (6 bases). Germline V CDR1 and CDR2: KGHSH, LQKENI. With 4 bases removed from V and 4 bases from J, the gap between germline ends came to 10 bases. There are 14 residues in the CDR3. The CDR3 region has the DNA TGTGCCAGCTCACGATCGGACAGCACCGGGGAGCTGTTTTTT. Its translation: CASSRSDSTGELFF.

This chain uses TRBV11-2 with TRBJ2-1, with D possibly matching TRBD2 (5 bases). This CDR3 contains 14 residues. Germline values: CDR1 SGHAT, CDR2 FQNNGV. V lost 1 base and J 6 bases, leaving 10 bases between the germline ends. CDR3 coding DNA: TGTGCCAGCAGCTTAGTAGTGAGCGGCAATGAGCAGTTCTTC. Translation: CASSLVVSGNEQFF. The full variable domain, rest sourced from reference TRBV11-2 and TRBJ2-1, is EAGVAQSPRYKIIEKRQSVAFWCNPISGHATLYWYQQILGQGPKLLIQFQNNGVVDDSQLPKDRFSAERLKGVDSTLKIQPAKLEDSAVYLCASSLVVSGNEQFFGPGTRLTVL.

This clone was seen only once. The chain combines TRBV28 with TRBJ1-1; 7 positions agree with TRBD1. V lost 5 bases to trimming and J lost 6 bases; unmatched junction nucleotides: 9. This CDR3 has 14 amino acids. CDR1 MDHEN and CDR2 SYDVKM come from the germline V gene. The CDR3 region has the DNA TGTGCCAGCAGTCTTTCCTCGGACAGGCCTGAAGCTTTCTTT. Amino acid sequence: CASSLSSDRPEAFF.

This rearrangement joins TRBV2 to TRBJ2-1; 7 positions agree with TRBD2. CDR3 length equals 18 residues. The germline V gene has CDR1 SNHLY and CDR2 FYNNEI. Trimming removed 2 bases from V and 0 bases from J; junction bases left unmatched: 10. In DNA, the CDR3 is TGTGCCAGCAGTGAACTTCTAGAGAGCGGGACCTCCTACAATGAGCAGTTCTTC. Protein product: CASSELLESGTSYNEQFF.

The chain employs TRBV3-1 (or the pseudogene TRBV3-2) and TRBJ2-6; tentative D call: TRBD2 (5 bases). The CDR3 is 14 amino acids. Germline-derived CDR1 and CDR2 are LGHDT and YNNKEL (reference sequence). V was cut by 4 bases and J by 1 base, with 5 bases left in between. CDR3 in DNA: TGTGCCAGCAGCCGGACTTCTGGGGCCAACGTCCTGACTTTC. It translates to CASSRTSGANVLTF.

In its sample, this clone was seen many times. V gene TRBV5-4 combines with J gene TRBJ1-6; D perhaps matches TRBD1 (6 bases). Between the trimmed V and J ends, which lost 0 bases and 7 bases, there was a span of 14 bases. The germline V gene encodes CDR1 SGHNT and CDR2 YYREEE (reference sequence). There are 16 residues in the CDR3. DNA for the CDR3: TGTGCCAGCAGCTTGGCACCACAGGGCCCAAATTCACCCCTCCACTTT. Translating gives CASSLAPQGPNSPLHF.

The chain is built from TRBV3-1 (or the pseudogene TRBV3-2) and TRBJ1-6; 8 bases fit TRBD1. The length of the CDR3 is 15 residues. V was pared by 6 bases and J by 6 bases, with 7 bases of the junction left unmatched. Per germline, CDR1 LGHDT and CDR2 YNNKEL (reference sequence). CDR3 amino acids: CASRIMTGVNSPLHF. CDR3 bases: TGTGCCAGCAGGATAATGACAGGGGTTAATTCACCCCTCCACTTT.

J is TRBJ1-1 and V is TRBV19; the match to TRBD1 covers 8 bases. The CDR3 spans 15 residues. V gave up 5 bases and J gave up 3 bases; unmatched junction bases: 8. Germline V gene sequence: CDR1 LNHDA, CDR2 SQIVND (reference sequence). The CDR3: CASSGRQGWDTEAFF. CDR3 sequence (DNA): TGTGCCAGTAGTGGACGACAGGGGTGGGACACTGAAGCTTTCTTT.

V is TRBV6-2 or TRBV6-3 and J is TRBJ1-2, with TRBD1 identical over 8 bases. The CDR3 runs to 13 residues. Germline V gene sequence: CDR1 MNHEY, CDR2 SVGEGT. V lost 5 bases to trimming and J lost 14 bases; unmatched junction nucleotides: 13. CDR3 nucleotides: TGTGCCAGCAGTCCAGGACAGGGCCCACCGGGGACCTTC. Amino acids: CASSPGQGPPGTF.

The chain recombines TRBV3-1 (or the pseudogene TRBV3-2) with TRBJ1-6, with D possibly TRBD1 on 6 matching bases. Germline CDR1 reads LGHDT; CDR2 reads YNNKEL (reference sequence). Trimming took off 3 bases at V and 5 bases at J, with 17 bases between the two ends. The CDR3 contains 17 residues. The CDR3: CASSHPLGAGDNSPLHF. The DNA for the CDR3 is TGTGCCAGCAGCCACCCCCTCGGCGCAGGGGATAATTCACCCCTCCACTTT.

The rearrangement uses TRBV28 and TRBJ1-2; unclear D gene. Germline V lookup: CDR1 MDHEN, CDR2 SYDVKM. CDR3 size: 14 residues. The ends were cut back, 6 bases at V and 4 bases at J, with 15 bases in the middle. The DNA of the CDR3 is TGTGCCAGCAGGCCGCAAGGGCGGGCCTATGGCTACACCTTC. It specifies CASRPQGRAYGYTF.

The chain joins TRBV10-3 to TRBJ2-7, with 8 bases lining up with TRBD2. After removal of 8 bases from V and 5 bases from J, the junction contained 17 bases not matched to a gene. CDR3 size: 16 residues. Per germline, CDR1 ENHRY and CDR2 SYGVKD. CDR3 sequence: CAIGKGSAGGGHEQYF. As DNA, the CDR3 is TGTGCCATCGGAAAAGGCTCGGCGGGGGGAGGCCACGAGCAGTACTTC.

V usage is TRBV18 and J usage is TRBJ2-5; weak D call: TRBD1 (6 bases). Germline assignment: CDR1 KGHSH and CDR2 LQKENI. This CDR3 has 13 amino acids. V shed 6 bases and J shed 4 bases, with 12 bases lying between them. The CDR3 sequence is CASSSLGGETQYF. For the CDR3, the DNA is TGTGCCAGCTCGTCTTTAGGGGGAGAGACCCAGTACTTC.

The V gene is TRBV24-1, the J gene TRBJ2-1, with D perhaps matching TRBD2 (5 bases). CDR1 and CDR2 (germline): KGHDR, SFDVKD. V was cut by 3 bases and J by 1 base, with 15 bases left in between. CDR3 length: 17 residues. CDR3 DNA: TGTGCCACCAGTGATCCCACTCGCGGAGGATCCTACAATGAGCAGTTCTTC. It specifies CATSDPTRGGSYNEQFF.

This chain joins TRBV5-4 and TRBJ2-2; TRBD2 matches 8 bases. The CDR3 runs 16 residues. CDR1 and CDR2 (germline): SGHNT, YYREEE (reference sequence). After removal of 2 bases from V and 4 bases from J, the junction contained 7 bases not matched to a gene. CDR3 DNA: TGTGCCAGCAGCTTAGGTTTAGCGGGGTTCACCGGGGAGCTGTTTTTT. It codes for CASSLGLAGFTGELFF.

The chain joins TRBV24-1 to TRBJ1-1; D unresolved. CDR3 length equals 13 residues. Germline CDR1 is KGHDR and CDR2 is SFDVKD. V was pared by 2 bases and J by 8 bases, with 11 bases between. The CDR3 nucleotides are TGTGCCACCAGTGATTCTGGGCTTCCCGAAGCTTTCTTT. The encoded protein is CATSDSGLPEAFF.

The gene calls are TRBV19 and TRBJ2-1; 8 positions match TRBD2. This CDR3 spans 14 amino acids. Germline V gene sequence: CDR1 LNHDA, CDR2 SQIVND (reference sequence). Losses at the gene ends were 7 bases for V and 10 bases for J; bases not matched to a gene: 12. CDR3 in amino acids: CASTTGTRDGEQFF. The CDR3 coding sequence is TGTGCCAGTACAACCGGGACTAGGGATGGAGAGCAGTTCTTC.